A selection of T cell receptor beta chains follows, all from one sample in a study of identical twins. MiXCR, applied by TCRdb to the 5' RACE reads, yields one record per CDR3 protein. The sample holds about 470,000 distinct CDR3 sequences, 20% to 25% seen once. In addition, the sample was reused for a study of T cells expressing NK-cell markers.

Material: CD4+ T cells sorted from blood. The source is a woman aged 18-29 years in good health. The CDR3 runs from the conserved cysteine through the conserved F or W. The D gene is left open where the match is weak. The size field is filled for only some rows; it gives once, few, many or a size class.

D	V	J	size	CDR3	DNA
TRBD1	TRBV20-1	TRBJ1-5	NA	CSAKGTAGEAQHF	TGCAGTGCAAAGGGGACAGCTGGGGAAGCCCAGCATTTT
NA	TRBV5-1	TRBJ2-2	NA	CASSRLLRATNTGELFF	TGCGCCAGCAGCCGGCTCCTACGGGCGACGAACACCGGGGAGCTGTTTTTT
NA	TRBV2	TRBJ1-1	NA	CASRGMGDTEAFF	TGTGCCAGCAGGGGAATGGGGGACACTGAAGCTTTCTTT
NA	TRBV11-3	TRBJ1-1	NA	CATGKRGSEAFF	TGTGCCACCGGAAAGAGGGGATCTGAAGCTTTCTTT
TRBD1	TRBV5-1	TRBJ1-1	NA	CASSLGPRTGDTEAFF	TGCGCCAGCAGCTTGGGGCCCCGGACAGGGGACACTGAAGCTTTCTTT
NA	TRBV20-1	TRBJ2-5	few	CSARDEYQETQYF	TGCAGTGCTAGAGACGAGTACCAAGAGACCCAGTACTTC
NA	TRBV27	TRBJ2-1	NA	CASSPGGRSSYNEQFF	TGTGCCAGCAGTCCCGGGGGCAGGAGCTCCTACAATGAGCAGTTCTTC
NA	TRBV4-3	TRBJ1-5	NA	CASSQERNQPQHF	TGCGCCAGCAGCCAAGAGAGAAATCAGCCCCAGCATTTT
NA	TRBV5-1	TRBJ2-2	NA	CASSSGGTNTGELFF	TGCGCCAGCAGCTCTGGCGGTACGAACACCGGGGAGCTGTTTTTT
NA	TRBV2	TRBJ1-5	NA	CASRGWDGRGPQHF	TGTGCCAGCAGGGGATGGGACGGCCGAGGGCCCCAGCATTTT
TRBD1	TRBV5-6	TRBJ2-7	NA	CASSRLNRGLDEQYF	TGTGCCAGCAGCCGACTAAACAGGGGGCTGGACGAGCAGTACTTC
NA	TRBV7-8	TRBJ1-5	few	CASSLVSGGNQPQHF	TGTGCCAGCAGCTTAGTGAGCGGTGGCAATCAGCCCCAGCATTTT
NA	TRBV20-1	TRBJ1-2	many	CSASTWGPGAYGYTF	TGCAGTGCTAGCACTTGGGGCCCGGGGGCCTATGGCTACACCTTC
NA	TRBV5-4	TRBJ2-3	NA	CASSPEALSSTDTQYF	TGTGCCAGCAGCCCGGAAGCGCTTTCTAGCACAGATACGCAGTATTTT
NA	TRBV12-3/TRBV12-4	TRBJ2-7	few	CASRSTAGPEQYF	TGTGCCAGCAGGTCAACCGCAGGGCCCGAGCAGTACTTC
TRBD2	TRBV11-2	TRBJ2-1	few	CASSSLRGGLASYNEQFF	TGTGCCAGCAGCTCCCTCCGGGGGGGACTAGCATCCTACAATGAGCAGTTCTTC
NA	TRBV6-1	TRBJ2-7	few	CASSPGVPDTYEQYF	TGTGCCAGCAGCCCTGGGGTTCCTGATACCTACGAGCAGTACTTC
NA	TRBV2	TRBJ1-1	NA	CASQDTIWRSFF	TGTGCCAGCCAAGATACGATTTGGCGGTCTTTCTTT
TRBD1	TRBV6-1	TRBJ1-5	NA	CASSEGTGIWAQHF	TGTGCCAGCAGTGAAGGGACAGGGATTTGGGCCCAGCATTTT
NA	TRBV20-1	TRBJ1-2	NA	CSASRGTNYGYTF	TGCAGTGCTAGTCGGGGCACTAACTATGGCTACACCTTC
NA	TRBV7-8	TRBJ2-1	few	CASRPHRTIRDRGNEQFF	TGTGCCAGCAGGCCCCACCGGACTATTCGGGACCGGGGGAATGAGCAGTTCTTC
TRBD1	TRBV10-3	TRBJ2-1	many	CAIRGQGALNEQFF	TGTGCCATCAGAGGACAGGGGGCTCTCAATGAGCAGTTCTTC
TRBD2	TRBV7-9	TRBJ2-1	NA	CASSPSRGGRYNEQFF	TGTGCCAGCAGCCCATCCCGGGGGGGACGCTACAATGAGCAGTTCTTC
NA	TRBV3-1	TRBJ2-1	NA	CASSLSERGEQFF	TGTGCCAGCAGCCTATCAGAGAGGGGGGAGCAGTTCTTC
NA	TRBV7-2	TRBJ1-2	NA	CASSLRLEGYTF	TGTGCCAGCAGCCTTAGGTTGGAGGGCTACACCTTC
NA	TRBV30	TRBJ2-6	few	CACLGAPRSNVLTF	TGTGCCTGCCTAGGGGCCCCCCGTTCCAACGTCCTGACTTTC
NA	TRBV20-1	TRBJ2-5	NA	CSARDPGGIETQYF	TGCAGTGCTAGAGATCCGGGCGGTATTGAGACCCAGTACTTC
TRBD1	TRBV5-1	TRBJ1-6	many	CASSLGQGVSPLHF	TGCGCCAGCAGCTTGGGACAGGGAGTTTCACCCCTCCACTTT
NA	TRBV12-3/TRBV12-4	TRBJ2-5	NA	CASSRLDTSTQYF	TGTGCCAGCAGTCGGTTGGACACCTCGACCCAGTACTTC
NA	TRBV6-1	TRBJ1-1	NA	CASMESTANTEAFF	TGTGCCAGCATGGAGAGCACAGCCAACACTGAAGCTTTCTTT
TRBD2	TRBV20-1	TRBJ2-1	NA	CSATGTSGRFEQFF	TGCAGTGCAACCGGGACTAGCGGACGGTTTGAGCAGTTCTTC
NA	TRBV6-5	TRBJ2-2	few	CASSYSNTGELFF	TGTGCCAGCAGCTACTCTAACACCGGGGAGCTGTTTTTT
NA	TRBV20-1	TRBJ2-5	NA	CSAMGPQETQYF	TGCAGTGCCATGGGCCCACAAGAGACCCAGTACTTC
NA	TRBV10-3	TRBJ2-2	many	CAISGTGELFF	TGTGCCATCAGTGGAACCGGGGAGCTGTTTTTT
NA	TRBV3-1	TRBJ2-1	NA	CASSHLGRDASYNEQFF	TGTGCCAGCAGCCATTTAGGGCGGGACGCCTCCTACAATGAGCAGTTCTTC
TRBD1	TRBV7-9	TRBJ1-2	few	CASSLADREGYTF	TGTGCCAGCAGCTTAGCGGACAGGGAAGGCTACACCTTC
TRBD2	TRBV2	TRBJ2-1	few	CASSYFGGSSYNEQFF	TGTGCCAGCAGCTATTTCGGCGGGAGCTCCTACAATGAGCAGTTCTTC
NA	TRBV5-1	TRBJ2-1	NA	CASSTGNTARQFF	TGCGCCAGCAGCACCGGGAATACCGCTCGTCAGTTCTTC
NA	TRBV5-1	TRBJ2-1	few	CASSLGDHTYNEQFF	TGCGCCAGCAGCTTGGGGGACCACACCTACAATGAGCAGTTCTTC
NA	TRBV20-1	TRBJ2-3	NA	CSARGGGYTDTQYF	TGCAGTGCTCGAGGGGGGGGATACACAGATACGCAGTATTTT
NA	TRBV5-1	TRBJ2-3	NA	CASSDPTDTQYF	TGCGCCAGCAGCGACCCTACAGATACGCAGTATTTT
TRBD2	TRBV13	TRBJ2-1	few	CASSPTSVSSYNEQFF	TGTGCCAGCAGCCCGACTAGCGTCAGCTCCTACAATGAGCAGTTCTTC
NA	TRBV5-1	TRBJ1-2	few	CASSLGVQTYGYTF	TGCGCCAGCAGCTTGGGGGTCCAAACCTATGGCTACACCTTC
TRBD1	TRBV6-1	TRBJ1-3	few	CASRQGQRHTIYF	TGTGCCAGCAGACAGGGGCAGAGGCACACCATATATTTT
TRBD2	TRBV7-7	TRBJ2-5	NA	CASSLSGTSGSQYF	TGTGCCAGCAGCCTTTCTGGGACTAGCGGCTCCCAGTACTTC
NA	TRBV20-1	TRBJ1-6	NA	CSAIQGTSPLHF	TGCAGTGCTATACAGGGAACCTCACCCCTCCACTTT
NA	TRBV20-1	TRBJ1-1	NA	CSARQGRGGEAFF	TGCAGTGCTAGACAGGGGCGGGGTGGGGAAGCTTTCTTT
NA	TRBV18	TRBJ2-1	NA	CASSQTHGEDEQFF	TGTGCCAGCTCACAGACCCACGGAGAGGATGAGCAGTTCTTC
TRBD2	TRBV19	TRBJ2-1	NA	CASSGLGGDNEQFF	TGTGCCAGCTCGGGACTCGGGGGGGACAATGAGCAGTTCTTC
NA	TRBV27	TRBJ2-2	NA	CATLRHGQTNTGELFF	TGTGCCACTCTCCGTCACGGGCAGACGAACACCGGGGAGCTGTTTTTT
TRBD2	TRBV20-1	TRBJ2-5	few	CSARAGDRETQYF	TGCAGTGCCCGAGCGGGAGACAGGGAGACCCAGTACTTC
NA	TRBV7-9	TRBJ1-2	NA	CASWGVTGYTF	TGTGCCAGCTGGGGCGTTACTGGCTACACCTTC
NA	TRBV19	TRBJ2-7	NA	CASSMIPFSYEQYF	TGTGCCAGTAGTATGATTCCCTTCAGCTACGAGCAGTACTTC
NA	TRBV19	TRBJ2-5	NA	CASGNIRETQYF	TGTGCCAGTGGGAATATACGGGAGACCCAGTACTTC
NA	TRBV11-1	TRBJ2-2	few	CASSLDAIGQSNTGELFF	TGTGCCAGCAGCTTAGACGCTATCGGACAGTCGAACACCGGGGAGCTGTTTTTT
TRBD1	TRBV6-5	TRBJ2-2	few	CASSSGTGSWDTGELFF	TGTGCCAGCAGTTCAGGGACAGGTTCATGGGACACCGGGGAGCTGTTTTTT
TRBD2	TRBV11-2	TRBJ2-1	few	CASSYSGTINEQFF	TGTGCCAGCAGCTACAGCGGGACCATCAATGAGCAGTTCTTC
NA	TRBV18	TRBJ1-4	few	CASSPPSSEKLFF	TGTGCCAGCTCACCACCGAGCAGCGAAAAACTGTTTTTT
NA	TRBV20-1	TRBJ2-3	NA	CSALQLTDTQYF	TGCAGTGCGCTTCAACTAACAGATACGCAGTATTTT